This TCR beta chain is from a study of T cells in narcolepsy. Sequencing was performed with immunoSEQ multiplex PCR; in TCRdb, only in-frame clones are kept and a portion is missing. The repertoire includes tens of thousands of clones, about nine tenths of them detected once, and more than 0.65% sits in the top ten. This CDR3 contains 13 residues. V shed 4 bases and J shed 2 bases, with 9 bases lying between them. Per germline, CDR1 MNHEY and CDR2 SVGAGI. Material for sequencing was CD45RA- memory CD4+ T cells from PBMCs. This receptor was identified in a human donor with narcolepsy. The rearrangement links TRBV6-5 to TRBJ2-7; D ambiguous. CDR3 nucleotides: TGTGCCAGCAGTTTTGGGCCGACCTACGAGCAGTACTTC. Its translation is CASSFGPTYEQYF.